Presented here are 8 T cell receptor beta chains from one specimen sequenced in a study of T cell responses to AZD1222 COVID-19 vaccine. TCRdb's copy holds only in-frame clones and misses some; the assay was immunoSEQ multiplex PCR. The table lists 100,000 to 120,000 clones, 85% to 95% of them singletons. This sample comprised peripheral blood, obtained on day 0 of AZD1222 vaccination. These receptors were obtained from an adult in good health.

This clone was recorded a few times. The chain combines TRBV5-6 with TRBJ1-4; D is perhaps TRBD1 (5 bases). This CDR3 is built from 14 residues. V was cut by 2 bases and J by 3 bases, with 8 bases left in between. Per the germline V gene, CDR1 is SGHDT and CDR2 is YYEEEE. The CDR3 sequence is CASSFRVANEKLFF. CDR3 DNA: TGTGCCAGCAGCTTCAGGGTAGCTAATGAAAAACTGTTTTTT.

The chain has TRBV5-5 and TRBJ1-6; D gene unclear. The CDR3 has 17 amino acids. The germline V and J ends were trimmed by 0 bases and 0 bases, with 10 bases remaining between them. Germline assignment: CDR1 SGHKS and CDR2 YYEKEE (reference sequence). The CDR3, as DNA: TGTGCCAGCAGCTTGGAAAGTTACAGCTCCTATAATTCACCCCTCCACTTT. Translation gives CASSLESYSSYNSPLHF. The whole variable domain, filled in from reference TRBV5-5 and TRBJ1-6, reads DAGVTQSPTHLIKTRGQQVTLRCSPISGHKSVSWYQQVLGQGPQFIFQYYEKEERGRGNFPDRFSARQFPNYSSELNVNALLLGDSALYLCASSLESYSSYNSPLHFGNGTRLTVT.

This rearrangement joins TRBV5-1 to TRBJ1-6; no reliable D call. Germline V CDR1 and CDR2: SGHRS, YFSETQ. Trimming pared 0 bases from V and 6 bases from J, leaving 10 bases between. This CDR3 has 15 amino acids. The CDR3 loop is CASSLDPSINSPLHF. CDR3 in DNA: TGCGCCAGCAGCTTGGATCCGTCCATTAATTCACCCCTCCACTTT.

V is TRBV2 and J is TRBJ2-3, with 9 bases identical to TRBD2. The length of the CDR3 is 16 residues. Trimming cost V 7 bases and J 0 bases; bases outside gene matches: 8. Germline V gene lookup returns CDR1 SNHLY and CDR2 FYNNEI. CDR3 bases: TGTGCCAGCACCCCCTTTGCGGGGGGGAGCACAGATACGCAGTATTTT. It codes for CASTPFAGGSTDTQYF.

The chain is built from TRBV5-4 and TRBJ1-6; D is perhaps TRBD1 (5 bases). CDR1 SGHNT and CDR2 YYREEE come from the germline V gene (reference sequence). Trimming took off 2 bases at V and 5 bases at J, with 11 bases between the two ends. There are 15 residues in the CDR3. For the CDR3, the DNA is TGTGCCAGCAGCTTATCGGGGCCACATAATTCACCCCTCCACTTT. Its translation: CASSLSGPHNSPLHF.

The chain joins TRBV23-1 to TRBJ2-6; D remains unclear. TRBV23-1 is an ORF, with its function uncertain. Deletions cut 2 bases from V and 0 bases from J, with 32 bases between. This CDR3 has 24 residues. CDR3 amino acids: CASSQGRLSCDVIKHYSGANVLTF. The DNA for the CDR3 is TGCGCCAGCAGTCAAGGCAGGTTAAGCTGTGATGTAATAAAGCACTACTCTGGGGCCAACGTCCTGACTTTC.

The chain is built from TRBV3-1 (or the pseudogene TRBV3-2) and TRBJ1-5; D perhaps matches TRBD1 (5 bases). Trimming left V 4 bases short and J 2 bases short, with 9 bases between. The CDR3 is made up of 14 amino acids. Germline V gene data show CDR1 as LGHDT and CDR2 as YNNKEL (reference sequence). DNA for the CDR3: TGTGCCAGCAGCCCCCGGGACCGCAATCAGCCCCAGCATTTT. Translated: CASSPRDRNQPQHF.

The genes are TRBV4-1 and TRBJ2-5; possibly TRBD1 for D (6 bases). There are 15 residues in the CDR3. V lost 4 bases, J lost 2 bases, and 14 bases lay in between. Germline V gene lookup returns CDR1 MGHRA and CDR2 YSYEKL. In DNA, the CDR3 is TGCGCCAGCAGCCTCCGGGACACGGATCAAGAGACCCAGTACTTC. It specifies CASSLRDTDQETQYF.